The clone carrying this TCR beta chain was found a few times. Its antigen is undetermined. Repertoires were generated with immunoSEQ multiplex PCR, while TCRdb's copy carries only in-frame clones and drops some. The sample consists of over 120,000 clones, roughly 90% of them appearing once. V was clipped by 5 bases and J by 2 bases, with 10 bases between them. There are 13 residues in the CDR3. CDR1 SEHNR and CDR2 FQNEAQ come from the germline V gene (reference sequence). The data derive from a study of radiation and T cells in renal cell carcinoma. Regarding time point: blood 4 weeks post-SBRT, at nephrectomy. Treatment: 15 Gy SBRT to primary tumor, nephrectomy 4 weeks later. Nephrectomy followed 15 Gy stereotactic body radiation by 4 weeks. Serial blood draws occurred at baseline and 2 and 4 weeks post-SBRT. Clear cell pathology was present in this patient's renal cell carcinoma. The study's findings and limits: Without pretreatment biopsies, baseline tumor clonotype presence was undetermined.

Sequences were derived from blood, sampled from a patient whose treatment included radiotherapy and nephrectomy. J is TRBJ2-7 and V is TRBV7-9, with a weak D call TRBD2 (5 bases). The TCR comes from a woman aged 45-60 years with renal cell carcinoma. The CDR3 protein is CASSDRGPYEQYF. DNA of the CDR3: TGTGCCAGCAGCGACCGGGGTCCCTACGAGCAGTACTTC.